This TCR beta chain was sequenced during a study of cytomegalovirus exposure and HLA in healthy donors (dated 2017 in TCRdb). General notes on the study: An earlier analysis of some 620 of the donors reported approximately 300 Gb of sequence data and 117 million unique TCR beta sequences obtained from around 180 million T cells. Roughly 300 gigabases of sequencing data and roughly 81 million unique TCR sequences made up an early release that covered nearly 650 HLA-typed donors. Among the approximately 400 genotyped donors, roughly 80% belonged to the genetic ancestry cluster associated with self-reported Caucasian donors. The study aimed to test whether cataloging public T cell receptors could reveal signatures of past pathogen exposure. Using immunosequencing, the study profiled T cell repertoires from about 610 subjects and related those repertoires to cytomegalovirus serostatus. In addition to the first cohort of several hundred subjects, a separate validation cohort of approximately 120 different subjects was used. High-throughput TCR immunosequencing, statistical association of individual TCRs with disease status, and machine learning were combined to predict cytomegalovirus infection status. In a later analysis, previously published TCR beta repertoires from 500 to 750 donors were re-analyzed and high-resolution HLA genotyping was added so that TCR occurrence patterns could be studied. Rather than using new phenotypic data, the later analysis identified candidate immune exposures from TCR beta sequences and from how often those sequences occurred across donors. An earlier analysis of about 600 of the donors used high-throughput TCR beta sequencing to judge whether each TCR beta V gene segment behaved as functional or pseudogenic. Donor age, sex, ethnicity and CMV serostatus were compiled alongside the repertoire data. In a later genetic analysis, genome-wide SNP genotypes for about 55% of the roughly 700 donors were used, and that subset was treated as a discovery cohort. All discovery cohort repertoires had been generated on a single sequencing platform. Both class I and class II loci were covered by HLA typing, at four-digit resolution. Typing coverage varied by locus: about 620-630 donors for A, B, C, DRB1 and DQB1; approximately 500 for DQA1; approximately 570 for DPA1; more than 450 for DPB1. Roughly five DR-DQ haplotypes were treated as single units for association and clustering because of strong linkage in the cohort. Among 398 genotyped donors of the cohort, an average of roughly 230,000 unique TCR beta nucleotide sequences was sequenced per donor, of which about 18% were non-productive. Overall study outcomes, separate from this receptor: The sequencing pipeline was judged likely to have produced a cluster of highly shared sequence variants as a technical artifact. A later genetic analysis associated a missense DCLRE1C variant with V-gene and J-gene trimming of TCR beta chains, and an independent cohort replicated the association. Because the 87-base-pair reads could not distinguish some IMGT-functional V segments, including TRBV6-2 and TRBV6-3, those segments were excluded. Correlated functional status among segregating V segments might be attributable to linkage disequilibrium, but an unknown experimental factor could not be ruled out. Three of the identified cytomegalovirus-associated TCR beta chains were confirmed in vitro to be specific for cytomegalovirus antigens. This cohort had only TCR beta chains sequenced, and the lack of alpha or paired-chain data limited which features could be detected. Compared with the roughly 720-donor mean, donors in an Asian-associated ancestry cluster had fewer N-insertions in productive TCRs, according to a later genetic analysis. A further reported finding was that TCR beta sequences accurately predicted the HLA-A and HLA-B alleles for most subjects in the first cohort. The study listed 150 to 200 TCR beta chains as associated with cytomegalovirus. The classifier was reported to diagnose cytomegalovirus status with high specificity and sensitivity in both the original cohort and the validation cohort. Assigning TCR associations to individual alleles was difficult when HLA alleles, especially DR and DQ, strongly co-occurred. Roughly uniform sequencing depth across donors was assumed in presence/absence analyses, although this assumption may not hold. Specific HLA alleles were associated with over 15,000 TCR beta sequences at a false discovery rate of 0.05 in a later analysis. For the cohort, immune exposure information was limited to CMV serostatus. Because counts were too low, about 17 rarely observed V segments, including chromosome 9 orphons, were excluded from the earlier analysis of 587 of the donors. Broadly in line with IMGT annotations, most TCR beta V segments showed up in productive rearrangements about 87% or about 30% of the time in an earlier analysis of several hundred of the donors. Most TCR sequences were seen in very few donors, while some public TCRs were found in many individuals. According to a later analysis, TCR association rates differed among HLA loci, with DRB1 alleles showing the most associated TCRs and HLA-C alleles showing the fewest. Because HLA typing was unavailable for some donors at each locus, only the typed subset was used in association tests. According to a later analysis, parvovirus B19, influenza, CMV and Epstein-Barr virus appeared linked to several top co-occurrence clusters. The authors suggested that the approach could potentially be generalized to other disease states and immunological phenotypes. A later analysis found that HLA-associated TCR beta chains were more clonally expanded and had lower generation probabilities than equally common non-associated chains. A later analysis found that most CMV-associated TCR beta chains appeared HLA-restricted, with HLA associations seemingly driven largely by CMV exposure.

The library was generated by the immunoSEQ multiplex PCR assay. A mixture of 60 forward primers for TCR Vbeta segments and 13 reverse primers for TCR Jbeta segments was used in the multiplex PCR. The CDR3 region of rearranged TCR beta genes was amplified from genomic DNA with a multiplex PCR assay. The amplified TCR beta libraries were sequenced on the Illumina HiSeq System as 87-base-pair reads. Per the original workflow: In a later analysis, tens of millions of unique TCR beta chains were counted across the approximately 640 repertoires, and around 10 million of these chains were shared by at least two donors. To remove PCR and sequencing errors, raw reads were error-corrected and collapsed into unique sequences using a nearest-neighbor algorithm that merged closely related sequences. CDR3 sequences were aligned to IMGT reference sequences to assign V, D and J gene segments. For a sequence to be retained, at least a six-nucleotide match to both a V gene segment and a J gene segment was required. A rearrangement counted as productive if the CDR3 had no stop codons and remained in frame with V and J, and every other rearrangement counted as non-productive. CDR3 was defined according to IMGT convention as the region running from the second conserved V-encoded cysteine to the conserved J-encoded phenylalanine. Sequences without an unambiguous match to a single V gene segment were excluded from the earlier analysis of several hundred of the donors. In an earlier analysis of several hundred of the donors, V segments were called functional above 56.7% productive rearrangements and were called segregating when the between-donor standard deviation exceeded 5%. A statistical classification framework was built for diagnosing cytomegalovirus status from the catalog of TCR beta chain sequences. A later analysis assigned V and J genes by comparing TCR nucleotide sequences with IMGT/GENE-DB human TR gene sequences. In a later analysis, CDR3 sequences and most-parsimonious VDJ recombination scenarios were assigned using the TCRdist pipeline. In a later analysis, each TCR beta chain was defined by its CDR3 amino acid sequence together with its V-gene family, and reads without a unique V-gene family were excluded. In a later analysis, nearly 600 highly shared, low-generation-probability nucleotide sequences were removed to address suspected cross-contamination and a sequencing artifact. In a later analysis, a clonal expansion index for each public chain was calculated from normalized within-repertoire ranks of inferred template counts. Generation probabilities in a later analysis came from a VDJ recombination model fitted to out-of-frame rearrangements, and those results were checked against IGoR. In a later analysis, hypergeometric tests were used to score TCR-TCR, TCR-HLA and TCR-CMV co-occurrence, with a repertoire-size bias correction applied to TCR pairs. In a later analysis, false discovery rates were estimated by permuting HLA or CMV assignments 20 times. In a later analysis, co-occurring TCRs were grouped using DBSCAN, and TCRdist sequence similarity was added for clustering within HLA-allele-positive subsets. Co-occurrence clustering excluded repertoires with fewer than 30,000 or more than 120,000 public chains, plus five with anomalous nucleotide sharing. TCRdb took over this immuneACCESS table, retaining in-frame rearrangements with V and J assigned. Such tables are incomplete; in checked studies, under half of the missing clones stem from an unresolved V gene, and the remainder is unexplained. For V, J and clone size, that table is used; D and trimming come from the DNA. The sample data list about 120,000 clones, and under 90% of these were observed just once. Of the sample, about 2.4% is held by the ten largest clones.

A note on this clone: This clone's antigen is unknown. The record has no base qualities; no much larger clone is one base away.

The cohort comprised 550 to 700 healthy bone marrow donors. All cohort members were sampled while nominally healthy, although unrecorded immune exposures were likely present. The donor was CMV seronegative and belonged to the group of 320 or so seronegative cohort members. Each donor provided a peripheral blood sample, and peripheral blood mononuclear cells were used for TCR beta sequencing. The Qiagen DNeasy Blood Extraction Kit was used to extract genomic DNA from the blood cell samples. CDR1 and CDR2 are read off the germline V gene as SNHLY and FYNNEI. The CDR3 has 15 amino acids, counting the end cysteine and phenylalanine. Kept here is only the CDR3 DNA, which spans 45 bases and is read in frame from base 1. V lost 6 bases and J lost 0 bases; the stretch between them is 14 bases long.

The chain links TRBV2 with TRBJ1-2; no D segment can be confidently identified. The specimen was PBMCs. This TCR was recovered from a woman aged 40 to 50 in good health and CMV-seronegative. Here is the DNA: TGTGCCAGCAGAGGATTTTTAGCTCCTAACTATGGCTACACCTTC. Translated, it gives CASRGFLAPNYGYTF.